This TCR beta chain was captured in a study of blood T cell repertoires in COVID-19. Study background: Both acute and convalescent COVID-19 samples were obtained from the United States, Italy and Spain. PBMCs, B-cell-depleted T cells, or T cells were the source of the cDNA or gDNA that made up the material.

In the source study's methods: Nucleated cell counts were estimated from reference gene primer amplification. Clones were sequenced by immunoSEQ multiplex PCR, and TCRdb holds only the in-frame ones, with some missing. V and J calls and clone size are given by that table; D and trimming were obtained from the DNA. The sample has around 100,000 clones; 85% are singletons. The CDR3 is made up of 14 amino acids. V lost 6 bases, J lost 5 bases, and 8 bases stayed unmatched. Germline CDR1 reads MNHEY; CDR2 reads SVGAGI. Sequenced material: peripheral blood. V usage is TRBV6-5 and J usage is TRBJ2-7, with 9 bases that match TRBD1. The receptor was derived from a human donor in a cohort sampled during active COVID-19. CDR3 residues: CASSLGTGIHEQYF. The CDR3 region has the DNA TGTGCCAGCAGCCTCGGGACAGGGATCCACGAGCAGTACTTC.